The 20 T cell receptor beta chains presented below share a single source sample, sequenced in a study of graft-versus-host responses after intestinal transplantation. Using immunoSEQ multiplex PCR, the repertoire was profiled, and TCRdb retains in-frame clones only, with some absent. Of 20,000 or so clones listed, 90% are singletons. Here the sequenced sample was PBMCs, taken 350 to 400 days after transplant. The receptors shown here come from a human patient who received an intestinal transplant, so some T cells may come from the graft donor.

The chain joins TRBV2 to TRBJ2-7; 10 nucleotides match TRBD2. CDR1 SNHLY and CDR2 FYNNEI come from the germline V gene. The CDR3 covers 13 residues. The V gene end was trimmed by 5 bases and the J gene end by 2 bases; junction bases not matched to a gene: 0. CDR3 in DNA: TGTGCCAGCAGTAGCGGGGGGGCCTACGAGCAGTACTTC. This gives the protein CASSSGGAYEQYF.

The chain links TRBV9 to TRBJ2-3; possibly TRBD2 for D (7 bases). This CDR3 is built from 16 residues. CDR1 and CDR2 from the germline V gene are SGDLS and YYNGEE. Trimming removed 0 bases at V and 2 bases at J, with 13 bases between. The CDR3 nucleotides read TGTGCCAGCAGCGTAGATGGCGGGGGCTTCACAGATACGCAGTATTTT. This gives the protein CASSVDGGGFTDTQYF.

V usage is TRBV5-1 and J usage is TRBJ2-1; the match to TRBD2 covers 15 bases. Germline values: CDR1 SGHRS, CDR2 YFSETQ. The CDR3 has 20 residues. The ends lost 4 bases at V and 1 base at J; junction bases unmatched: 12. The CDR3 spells CASSPRAGTSGGLSYNEQFF. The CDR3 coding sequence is TGCGCCAGCAGCCCCAGGGCCGGGACTAGCGGGGGGCTTTCCTACAATGAGCAGTTCTTC.

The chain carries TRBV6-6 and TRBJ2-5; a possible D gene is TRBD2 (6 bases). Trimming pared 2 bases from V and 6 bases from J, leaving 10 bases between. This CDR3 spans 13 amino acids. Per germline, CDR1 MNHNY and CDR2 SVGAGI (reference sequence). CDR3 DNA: TGTGCCAGCAGTTACGGCGGGGTCAAGACCCAGTACTTC. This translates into CASSYGGVKTQYF.

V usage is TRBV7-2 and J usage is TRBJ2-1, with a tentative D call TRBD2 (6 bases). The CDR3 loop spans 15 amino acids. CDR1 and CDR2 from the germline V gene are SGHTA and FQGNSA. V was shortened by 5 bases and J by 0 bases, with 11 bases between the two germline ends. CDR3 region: CASSISGSSYNEQFF. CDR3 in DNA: TGTGCCAGCAGCATTAGCGGTAGCTCCTACAATGAGCAGTTCTTC. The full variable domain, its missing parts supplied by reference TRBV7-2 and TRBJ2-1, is GAGVSQSPSNKVTEKGKDVELRCDPISGHTALYWYRQSLGQGLEFLIYFQGNSAPDKSGLPSDRFSAERTGGSVSTLTIQRTQQEDSAVYLCASSISGSSYNEQFFGPGTRLTVL.

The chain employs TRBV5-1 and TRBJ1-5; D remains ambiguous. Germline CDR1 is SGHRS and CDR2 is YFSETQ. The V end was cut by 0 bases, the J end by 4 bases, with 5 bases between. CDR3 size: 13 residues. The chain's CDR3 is CASSLGINQPQHF. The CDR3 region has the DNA TGCGCCAGCAGCTTGGGGATAAATCAGCCCCAGCATTTT.

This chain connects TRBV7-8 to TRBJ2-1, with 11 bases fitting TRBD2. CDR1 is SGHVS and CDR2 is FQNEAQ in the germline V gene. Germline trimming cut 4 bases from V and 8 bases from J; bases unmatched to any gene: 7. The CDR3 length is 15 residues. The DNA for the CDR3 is TGTGCCAGCAGCTCCCGACTAGCGGGAATCGATGAGCAGTTCTTC. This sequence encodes CASSSRLAGIDEQFF.

The DNA of the CDR3 is TGCGCCAGCAGTAAACCCATAGGGGGAACTAATGAAAAACTGTTTTTT. It codes for CASSKPIGGTNEKLFF. V and J are TRBV5-1 and TRBJ1-4; possible D gene TRBD1, 6 bases. The germline V and J ends were trimmed by 5 bases and 1 base, with 15 bases remaining between them. This CDR3 has 16 residues. Germline CDR1 and CDR2: SGHRS and YFSETQ.

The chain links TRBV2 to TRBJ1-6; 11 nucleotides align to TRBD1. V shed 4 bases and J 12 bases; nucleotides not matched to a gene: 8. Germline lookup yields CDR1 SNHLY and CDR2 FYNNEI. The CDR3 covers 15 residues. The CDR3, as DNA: TGTGCCAGCAGTGCGTTGGGACAGGGGGATGGACCCCTCCACTTT. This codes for CASSALGQGDGPLHF.

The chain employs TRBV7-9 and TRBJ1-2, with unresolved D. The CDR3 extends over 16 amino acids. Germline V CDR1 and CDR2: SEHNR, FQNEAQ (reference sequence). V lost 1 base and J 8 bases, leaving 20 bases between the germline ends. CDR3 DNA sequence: TGTGCCAGCAGCTTAGTCTTCGAGGTGACCCCTATGGGCTACACCTTC. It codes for CASSLVFEVTPMGYTF.

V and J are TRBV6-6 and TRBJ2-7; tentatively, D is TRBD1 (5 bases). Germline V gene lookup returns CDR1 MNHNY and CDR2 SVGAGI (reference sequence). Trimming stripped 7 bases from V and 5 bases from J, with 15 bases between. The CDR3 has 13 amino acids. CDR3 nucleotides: TGTGCCAGCATCAATTCCCCCAGGGACGAGCAGTACTTC. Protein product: CASINSPRDEQYF.

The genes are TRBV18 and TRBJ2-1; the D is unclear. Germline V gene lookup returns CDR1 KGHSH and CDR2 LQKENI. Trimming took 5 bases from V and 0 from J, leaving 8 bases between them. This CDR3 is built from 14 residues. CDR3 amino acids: CASSSSSSYNEQFF. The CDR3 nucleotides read TGTGCCAGCTCAAGCTCTAGCTCCTACAATGAGCAGTTCTTC.

Here the CDR3 DNA reads TGCGCCAGCAGCTTAGCCGGGTCTCCCTACGAGCAGTACTTC. It is translated as CASSLAGSPYEQYF. V and J are TRBV5-1 and TRBJ2-7; D is uncertain. V was clipped by 2 bases and J by 2 bases, with 11 bases between them. The CDR3 consists of 14 residues. Germline CDR1 is SGHRS and CDR2 is YFSETQ.

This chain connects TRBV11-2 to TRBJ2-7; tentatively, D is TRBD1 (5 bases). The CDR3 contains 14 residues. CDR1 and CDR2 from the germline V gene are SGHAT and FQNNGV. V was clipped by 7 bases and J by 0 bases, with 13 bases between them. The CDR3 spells CASTDSESSYEQYF. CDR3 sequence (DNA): TGTGCCAGCACCGACAGCGAGAGCTCCTACGAGCAGTACTTC.

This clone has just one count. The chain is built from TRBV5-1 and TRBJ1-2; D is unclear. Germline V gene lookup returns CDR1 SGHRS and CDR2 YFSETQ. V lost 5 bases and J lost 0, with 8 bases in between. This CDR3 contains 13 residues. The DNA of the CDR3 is TGCGCCAGCAGTCCCACTGCTAACTATGGCTACACCTTC. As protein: CASSPTANYGYTF.

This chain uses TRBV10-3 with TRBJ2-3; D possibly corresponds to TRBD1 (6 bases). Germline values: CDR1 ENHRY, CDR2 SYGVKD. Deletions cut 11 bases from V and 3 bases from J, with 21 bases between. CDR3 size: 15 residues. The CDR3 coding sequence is TGTGCCTTCGCGAGAGGGACAACCGGGACAGATACGCAGTATTTT. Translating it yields CAFARGTTGTDTQYF.

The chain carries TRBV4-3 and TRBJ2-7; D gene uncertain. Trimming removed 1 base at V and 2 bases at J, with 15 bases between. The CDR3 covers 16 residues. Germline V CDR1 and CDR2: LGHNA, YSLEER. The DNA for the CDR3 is TGCGCCAGCAGCCAAGCCCCCCGGGTCGCAACCTACGAGCAGTACTTC. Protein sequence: CASSQAPRVATYEQYF.

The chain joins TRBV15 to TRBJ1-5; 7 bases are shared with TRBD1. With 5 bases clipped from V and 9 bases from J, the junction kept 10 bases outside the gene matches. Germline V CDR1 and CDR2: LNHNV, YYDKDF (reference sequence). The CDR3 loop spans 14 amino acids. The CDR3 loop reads CATSGTAANGPQHF. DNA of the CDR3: TGTGCCACCAGCGGGACAGCGGCGAATGGGCCCCAGCATTTT.

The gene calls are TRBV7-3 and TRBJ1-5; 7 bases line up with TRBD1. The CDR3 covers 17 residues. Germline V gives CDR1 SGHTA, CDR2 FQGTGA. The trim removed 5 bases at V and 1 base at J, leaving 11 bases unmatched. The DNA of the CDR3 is TGTGCCAGCAGCCCTTTGGACAGGAGCAGGAGCAATCAGCCCCAGCATTTT. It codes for CASSPLDRSRSNQPQHF.

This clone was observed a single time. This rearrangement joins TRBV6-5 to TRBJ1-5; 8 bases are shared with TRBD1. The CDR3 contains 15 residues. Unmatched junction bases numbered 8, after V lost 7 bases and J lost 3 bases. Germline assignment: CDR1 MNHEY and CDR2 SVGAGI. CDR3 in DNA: TGTGCCAGCATGGGATGGACAGGGAACAATCAGCCCCAGCATTTT. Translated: CASMGWTGNNQPQHF.